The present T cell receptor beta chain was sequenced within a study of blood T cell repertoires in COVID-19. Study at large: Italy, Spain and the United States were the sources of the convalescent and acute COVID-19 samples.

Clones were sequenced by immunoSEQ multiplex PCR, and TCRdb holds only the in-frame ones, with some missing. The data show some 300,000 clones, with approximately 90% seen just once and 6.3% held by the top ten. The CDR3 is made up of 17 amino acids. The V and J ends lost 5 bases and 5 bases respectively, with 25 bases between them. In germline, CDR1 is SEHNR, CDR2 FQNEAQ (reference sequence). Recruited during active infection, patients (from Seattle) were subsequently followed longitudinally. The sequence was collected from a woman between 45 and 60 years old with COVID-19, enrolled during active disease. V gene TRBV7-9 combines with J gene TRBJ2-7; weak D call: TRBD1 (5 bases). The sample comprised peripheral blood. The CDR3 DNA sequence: TGTGCCAGCAGCCCACCAGTTGTCGGTAAAAGGGGCCACGAGCAGTACTTC. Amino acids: CASSPPVVGKRGHEQYF.